These 17 T cell receptor beta chains share one sample of origin, sequenced in a study of T cells in Graves' hyperthyroidism and ophthalmopathy. Amplified TCR beta CDR3 regions derived from RNA transcripts. First-round RT-PCR with HTBI primers amplified the TCR CDR3 region. Via MiXCR, TCRdb re-called the multiplex PCR reads, giving one row per CDR3 protein. The sample holds about 520,000 distinct CDR3 sequences, more than 20% seen once. Input material: blood. The receptor set was obtained from a man younger than 35 with Graves' hyperthyroidism.

This clonotype was picked up many times. J is TRBJ2-2 and V is TRBV6-1, with D possibly TRBD1 on 5 matching bases. V was pared by 6 bases and J by 5 bases, with 19 bases between. The CDR3 spans 16 residues. The germline gives CDR1 MNHNS, CDR2 SASEGT. The CDR3 DNA is TGTGCCAGCAGAGGGTGGGCGAACAGGATGACCGGGGAGCTGTTTTTT. This codes for CASRGWANRMTGELFF.

In its sample, this clonotype was seen many times. The CDR3 DNA follows: TGTGCCAGCAGGGGGGAGTACACTGAAGCTTTCTTT. Its translation: CASRGEYTEAFF. J is TRBJ1-1 and V is TRBV7-9; D possibly corresponds to TRBD1 (5 bases). The germline gives CDR1 SEHNR, CDR2 FQNEAQ (reference sequence). CDR3 length: 12 residues. Trimming stripped 6 bases from V and 3 bases from J, with 8 bases between. The full variable domain, with the rest looked up from reference TRBV7-9 and TRBJ1-1, is DTGVSQNPRHKITKRGQNVTFRCDPISEHNRLYWYRQTLGQGPEFLTYFQNEAQLEKSRLLSDRFSAERPKGSFSTLEIQRTEQGDSAMYLCASRGEYTEAFFGQGTRLTVV.

CDR3 sequence: CASSPTGTVEQYF. The CDR3 DNA reads as TGTGCCAGCAGTCCCACAGGGACGGTCGAGCAGTACTTC. The chain carries TRBV27 and TRBJ2-7; D is possibly TRBD1 (6 bases). Per the germline V gene, CDR1 is MNHEY and CDR2 is SMNVEV (reference sequence). V lost 5 bases and J lost 6, with 14 bases in between. This CDR3 spans 13 amino acids.

This clonotype was counted ten times or more. CDR3 protein: CASIQGVSGANVLTF. The CDR3 DNA follows: TGTGCCAGCATCCAAGGGGTCTCTGGGGCCAACGTCCTGACTTTC. The V gene is TRBV2, the J gene TRBJ2-6; D might be TRBD1 (5 bases). CDR3 length: 15 amino acids. Germline CDR1 and CDR2: SNHLY and FYNNEI. Trimming cost V 7 bases and J 0 bases, with 10 bases left between them.

This clonotype was observed many times. CDR3 in amino acids: CASSYSEVPGRDGYTF. The CDR3 bases are TGTGCCAGCAGTTACTCCGAGGTACCGGGGAGAGATGGCTACACCTTC. This rearrangement joins TRBV6-5 to TRBJ1-2, with unresolved D. The V end was cut by 0 bases, the J end by 6 bases, with 17 bases between. The CDR3 loop spans 16 amino acids. In germline, CDR1 is MNHEY, CDR2 SVGAGI.

This clonotype appeared many times. V gene TRBV19 combines with J gene TRBJ1-5; possibly TRBD1 for D (5 bases). This CDR3 is 14 amino acids long. Germline V CDR1 and CDR2: LNHDA, SQIVND (reference sequence). Trimming shortened V by 2 bases and J by 6 bases, and 11 bases separated the two germline ends. The CDR3 DNA reads TGTGCCAGTAGTATATTTAGGGGCGGTCAGCCCCAGCATTTT. Its protein is CASSIFRGGQPQHF. The variable domain in full, with the rest retrieved from reference TRBV19 and TRBJ1-5, is DGGITQSPKYLFRKEGQNVTLSCEQNLNHDAMYWYRQDPGQGLRLIYYSQIVNDFQKGDIAEGYSVSREKKESFPLTVTSAQKNPTAFYLCASSIFRGGQPQHFGDGTRLSIL.

The rearrangement links TRBV28 to TRBJ1-2; 12 nucleotides align to TRBD1. CDR1 MDHEN and CDR2 SYDVKM come from the germline V gene. The CDR3 totals 15 residues. J gave up 3 bases and V 6 bases, and 5 bases lay outside the gene matches. CDR3 coding DNA: TGTGCCAGCAGGCCCGGGACAGGGGGCTACTATGGCTACACCTTC. Amino acids: CASRPGTGGYYGYTF.

Many counts were recorded for this clonotype. J is TRBJ1-1 and V is TRBV12-3 or TRBV12-4; the D is unclear. The V gene lost 3 bases and the J gene lost 4 bases, with 12 bases spanning the gap. The CDR3 covers 14 residues. The DNA of the CDR3 is TGTGCCAGCAGTTTTAGTCACGGCGGCACTGAAGCTTTCTTT. It codes for CASSFSHGGTEAFF.

This clonotype was counted many times. CDR3 region: CASRARAGGNYGYTF. Here the CDR3 DNA reads TGTGCCAGCAGGGCCCGGGCCGGGGGTAACTATGGCTACACCTTC. The chain employs TRBV25-1 and TRBJ1-2, with a weak D call TRBD1 (5 bases). From germline, CDR1 is MGHDK and CDR2 SYGVNS. This CDR3 spans 15 amino acids. V was shortened by 6 bases and J by 1 base, with 15 bases between the two germline ends.

This clonotype has only a few counts. The CDR3 DNA follows: TGCGCCAGCAGCTTGGAGCCCAGGCCGCGGACGCTGAACACTGAAGCTTTCTTT. Translation: CASSLEPRPRTLNTEAFF. The chain couples TRBV5-1 to TRBJ1-1; the D is unclear. The CDR3 totals 18 residues. Trimming left V 0 bases short and J 0 bases short, with 18 bases between. The V gene's germline CDR1 is SGHRS and CDR2 YFSETQ.

Note on this clonotype: With a much larger clone just one base away, this may be a read error. The chain couples TRBV6-1 to TRBJ1-1; D ambiguous. Germline lookup yields CDR1 MNHNS and CDR2 SASEGT. The CDR3 covers 15 residues. V was trimmed by 6 bases and J by 1 base, leaving 15 bases between them. The CDR3 protein is CASRPGIFWNTEAFF. Here the CDR3 DNA reads TGTGCCAGCAGACCGGGGATTTTCTGGAACACTGAAGCTTTCTTT.

This clonotype was seen repeatedly, ten times or more. V usage is TRBV14 and J usage is TRBJ2-5; D is unclear. The V gene's germline CDR1 is SGHDN and CDR2 FVKESK. This CDR3 is 12 amino acids long. Trimming shortened V by 3 bases and J by 5 bases, and 7 bases separated the two germline ends. The CDR3 DNA reads as TGTGCCAGCAGCCATGCAAGGGAGACCCAGTACTTC. Translated, it gives CASSHARETQYF.

This clonotype appeared a few times. This chain uses TRBV24-1 with TRBJ1-2; no definite D call. Germline V gene sequence: CDR1 KGHDR, CDR2 SFDVKD. Trimming shortened V by 4 bases and J by 2 bases, and 16 bases separated the two germline ends. The CDR3 is made up of 16 amino acids. CDR3 protein: CATSEGYARENYGYTF. CDR3 sequence (DNA): TGTGCCACCAGTGAGGGCTATGCAAGGGAGAACTATGGCTACACCTTC.

Concerning this clonotype: This could be a read error, since a much larger clone is one nucleotide away. The chain couples TRBV7-9 to TRBJ2-7, with no clear D. The CDR3 runs 13 residues. The V and J ends lost 3 bases and 3 bases respectively, with 9 bases between them. The germline V gene has CDR1 SEHNR and CDR2 FQNEAQ (reference sequence). The CDR3, as DNA: TGTGCCAGCAGCTTTACGGGTTACTACGAGCAGTACTTC. Translation gives CASSFTGYYEQYF. Filled out from reference TRBV7-9 and TRBJ2-7, the complete variable domain reads DTGVSQNPRHKITKRGQNVTFRCDPISEHNRLYWYRQTLGQGPEFLTYFQNEAQLEKSRLLSDRFSAERPKGSFSTLEIQRTEQGDSAMYLCASSFTGYYEQYFGPGTRLTVT.

A note on this clonotype: This may stem from a read error, because a much larger clone lies one nucleotide away. The genes are TRBV2 and TRBJ2-5, with TRBD2 matching over 9 bases. The CDR3 length is 14 residues. Germline V gene data show CDR1 as SNHLY and CDR2 as FYNNEI. V was clipped by 4 bases and J by 8 bases; unmatched bases: 8. CDR3 coding DNA: TGTGCCAGCAGTGTGGCGGGGGGGCGGAATACCCAGTACTTC. It codes for CASSVAGGRNTQYF.

This clonotype appeared many times. The V gene is TRBV28, the J gene TRBJ1-3; D possibly corresponds to TRBD1 (5 bases). V was clipped by 6 bases and J by 8 bases, with 14 bases between them. This CDR3 region has 13 residues. Germline V CDR1 and CDR2: MDHEN, SYDVKM. The CDR3: CASSLGASYTIYF. CDR3 nucleotide sequence: TGTGCCAGCAGCCTTGGGGCTTCCTACACCATATATTTT.

This clonotype was seen ten or more times. This chain joins TRBV28 and TRBJ2-7; D call uncertain. Trimming stripped 8 bases from V and 2 bases from J, with 10 bases between. The germline V gene has CDR1 MDHEN and CDR2 SYDVKM. The CDR3 has 12 amino acids. The CDR3 loop is CASESPPYEQYF. The CDR3 DNA follows: TGTGCCAGCGAATCTCCCCCCTACGAGCAGTACTTC.